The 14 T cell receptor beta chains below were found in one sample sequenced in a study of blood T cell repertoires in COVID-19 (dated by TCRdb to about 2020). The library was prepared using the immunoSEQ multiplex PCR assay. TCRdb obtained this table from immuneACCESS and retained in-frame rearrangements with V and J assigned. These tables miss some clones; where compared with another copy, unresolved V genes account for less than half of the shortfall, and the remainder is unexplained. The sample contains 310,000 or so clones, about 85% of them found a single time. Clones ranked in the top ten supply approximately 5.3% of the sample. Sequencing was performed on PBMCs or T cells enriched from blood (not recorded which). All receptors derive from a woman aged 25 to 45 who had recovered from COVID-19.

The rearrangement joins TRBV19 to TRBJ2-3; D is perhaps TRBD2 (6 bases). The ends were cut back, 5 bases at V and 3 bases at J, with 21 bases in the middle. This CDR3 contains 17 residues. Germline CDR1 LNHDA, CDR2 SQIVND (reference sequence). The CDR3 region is CASSGPPSVGLTDTQYF. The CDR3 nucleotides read TGTGCCAGTAGTGGCCCTCCTAGCGTTGGATTGACAGATACGCAGTATTTT.

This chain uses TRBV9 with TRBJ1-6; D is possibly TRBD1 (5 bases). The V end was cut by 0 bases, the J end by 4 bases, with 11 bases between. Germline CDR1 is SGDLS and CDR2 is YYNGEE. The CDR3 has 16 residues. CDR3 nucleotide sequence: TGTGCCAGCAGCGTAGCCAGGGATTATTATAATTCACCCCTCCACTTT. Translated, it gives CASSVARDYYNSPLHF.

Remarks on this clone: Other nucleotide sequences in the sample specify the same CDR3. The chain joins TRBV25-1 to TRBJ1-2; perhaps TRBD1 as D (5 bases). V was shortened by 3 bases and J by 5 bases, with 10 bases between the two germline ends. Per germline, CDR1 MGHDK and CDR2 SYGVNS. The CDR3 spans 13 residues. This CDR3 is CASSDRGGYGYTF. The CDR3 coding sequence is TGTGCCAGCAGTGATCGCGGGGGTTATGGCTACACCTTC.

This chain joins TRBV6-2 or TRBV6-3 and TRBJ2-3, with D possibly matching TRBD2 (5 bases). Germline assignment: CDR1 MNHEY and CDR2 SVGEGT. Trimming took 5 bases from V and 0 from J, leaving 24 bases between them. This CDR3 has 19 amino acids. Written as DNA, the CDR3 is TGTGCCAGCAGTCCCCCTGCTGGGTCTAAAAGACTAAGCACAGATACGCAGTATTTT. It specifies CASSPPAGSKRLSTDTQYF.

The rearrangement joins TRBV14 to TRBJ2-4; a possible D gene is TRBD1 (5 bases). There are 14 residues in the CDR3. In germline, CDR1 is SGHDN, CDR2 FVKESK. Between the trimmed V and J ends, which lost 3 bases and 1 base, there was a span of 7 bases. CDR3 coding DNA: TGTGCCAGCAGCCAGGCAGGGGCCAAAAACATTCAGTACTTC. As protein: CASSQAGAKNIQYF.

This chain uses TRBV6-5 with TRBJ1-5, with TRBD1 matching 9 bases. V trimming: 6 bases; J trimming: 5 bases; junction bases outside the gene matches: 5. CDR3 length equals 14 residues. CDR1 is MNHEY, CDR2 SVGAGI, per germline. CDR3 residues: CASSRTGVYQPQHF. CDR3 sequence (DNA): TGTGCCAGCAGCCGGACAGGGGTTTATCAGCCCCAGCATTTT.

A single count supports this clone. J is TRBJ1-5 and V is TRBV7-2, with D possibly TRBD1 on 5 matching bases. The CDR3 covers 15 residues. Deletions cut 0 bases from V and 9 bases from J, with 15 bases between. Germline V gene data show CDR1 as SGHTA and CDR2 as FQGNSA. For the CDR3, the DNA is TGTGCCAGCAGCTTAGCAGGTTCGGCAGGGCCGCCCCAGCATTTT. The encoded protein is CASSLAGSAGPPQHF.

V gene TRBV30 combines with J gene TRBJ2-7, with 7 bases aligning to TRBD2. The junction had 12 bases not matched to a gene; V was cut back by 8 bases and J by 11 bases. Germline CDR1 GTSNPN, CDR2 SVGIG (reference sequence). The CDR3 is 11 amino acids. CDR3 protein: CAGEEGGGEYF. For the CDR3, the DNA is TGTGCCGGGGAGGAGGGCGGGGGAGAGTACTTC.

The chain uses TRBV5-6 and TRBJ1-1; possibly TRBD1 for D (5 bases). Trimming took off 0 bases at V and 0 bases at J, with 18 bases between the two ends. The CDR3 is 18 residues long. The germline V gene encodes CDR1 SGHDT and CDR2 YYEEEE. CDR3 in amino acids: CASSLGLVGQGMNTEAFF. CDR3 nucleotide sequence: TGTGCCAGCAGCTTGGGTCTGGTGGGGCAGGGAATGAACACTGAAGCTTTCTTT.

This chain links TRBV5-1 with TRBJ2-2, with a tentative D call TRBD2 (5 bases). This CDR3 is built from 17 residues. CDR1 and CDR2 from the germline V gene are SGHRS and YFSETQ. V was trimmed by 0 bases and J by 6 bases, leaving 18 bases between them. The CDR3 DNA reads TGCGCCAGCAGCTTGGCGGGGAATGGTATTGTATCCGGGGAGCTGTTTTTT. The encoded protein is CASSLAGNGIVSGELFF.

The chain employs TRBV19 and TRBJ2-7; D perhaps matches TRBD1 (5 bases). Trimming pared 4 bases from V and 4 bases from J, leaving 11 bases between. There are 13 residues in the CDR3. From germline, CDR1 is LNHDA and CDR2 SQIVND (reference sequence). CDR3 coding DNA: TGTGCCAGTAGTACGGGCAGGGTATACGAGCAGTACTTC. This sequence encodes CASSTGRVYEQYF.

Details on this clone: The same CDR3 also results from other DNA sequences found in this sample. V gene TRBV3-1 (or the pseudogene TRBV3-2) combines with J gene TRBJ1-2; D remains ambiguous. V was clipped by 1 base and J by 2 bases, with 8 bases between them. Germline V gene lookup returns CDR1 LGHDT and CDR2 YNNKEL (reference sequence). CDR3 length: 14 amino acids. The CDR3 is CASSQGTGNYGYTF. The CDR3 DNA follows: TGTGCCAGCAGCCAAGGGACGGGGAACTATGGCTACACCTTC.

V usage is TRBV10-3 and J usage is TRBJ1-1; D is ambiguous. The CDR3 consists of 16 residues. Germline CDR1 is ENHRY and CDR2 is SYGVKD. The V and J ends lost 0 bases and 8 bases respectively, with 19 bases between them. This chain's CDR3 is CAISESNGIGRGEAFF. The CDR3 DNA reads TGTGCCATCAGTGAGTCCAACGGTATAGGGAGAGGGGAAGCTTTCTTT.

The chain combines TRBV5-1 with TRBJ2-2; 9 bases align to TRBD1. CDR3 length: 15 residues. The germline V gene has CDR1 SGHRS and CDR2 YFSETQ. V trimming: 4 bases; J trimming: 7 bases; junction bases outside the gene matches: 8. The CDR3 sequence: CASSQGQGMFGELFF. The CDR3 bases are TGCGCCAGCAGCCAGGGACAGGGCATGTTCGGGGAGCTGTTTTTT.